This TCR beta chain was captured by sequencing in a study of vaccination and CD4 T cells after COVID-19. Study at large: The peptides that stimulated the cells were overlapping spike peptides from SARS-CoV-2, HCoV-NL63, HCoV-OC43 and HCoV-229E.

Remarks on this clonotype: Its target is unknown.

Cultured CD4+ T-cell DNA underwent Oncomine TCR Beta short-read sequencing. TCRdb analysed the PCR reads with MiXCR anew, one entry per CDR3 protein. The repertoire consists of 20,000 or so distinct CDR3 sequences, with roughly 67% occurring once and the leading ten covering 6.5% to 8.5%. Treatment denoted: 10-day PBMC culture with coronavirus spike peptide pools or control peptides (ViraFEST assay). Before TCRs were sequenced, ViraFEST expanded antigen-specific T cells with peptide pools. Half the medium was exchanged for fresh IL-2 medium on days 3 and 7. The V segment lost 4 bases and the J segment 4 bases; nucleotides outside the gene matches: 6. This CDR3 spans 15 amino acids. Germline CDR1 is MGHDK and CDR2 is SYGVNS.

V and J are TRBV25-1 and TRBJ1-4; TRBD1 aligns across 7 bases. The sequence came from a human donor who had recovered from COVID-19. The specimen sequenced was CD4+ T cells from blood, cultured in vitro. The CDR3 DNA reads as TGTGCCAGCAGTGTCCCAGGGGGTGATAATGAAAAACTGTTTTTT. Amino acids: CASSVPGGDNEKLFF.